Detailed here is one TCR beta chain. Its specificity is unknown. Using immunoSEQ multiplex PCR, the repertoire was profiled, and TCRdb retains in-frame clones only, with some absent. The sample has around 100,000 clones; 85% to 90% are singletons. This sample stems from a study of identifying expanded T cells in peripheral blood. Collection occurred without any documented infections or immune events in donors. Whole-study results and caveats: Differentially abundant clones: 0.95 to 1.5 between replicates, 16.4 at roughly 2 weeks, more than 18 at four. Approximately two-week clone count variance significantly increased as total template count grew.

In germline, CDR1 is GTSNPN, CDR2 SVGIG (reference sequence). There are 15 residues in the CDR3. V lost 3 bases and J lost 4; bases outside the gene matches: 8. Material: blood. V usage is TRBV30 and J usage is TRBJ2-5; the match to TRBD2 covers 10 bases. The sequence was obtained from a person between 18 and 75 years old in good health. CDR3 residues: CAWSGWSGGGETQYF. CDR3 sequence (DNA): TGTGCCTGGAGCGGATGGAGCGGGGGGGGAGAGACCCAGTACTTC.